These 9 T cell receptor beta chains were sequenced from one sample in a study of shared clonotypes between healthy human individuals. CD45RO-negative, CCR7-positively selected cells formed the naive CD8 fraction, excluding terminally differentiated effector memory CD45RA+ cells. Clones were read by immunoSEQ multiplex PCR, and TCRdb kept only the in-frame ones, dropping some. The table shows over 2 million clones, with about 94% occurring only once. Material: naive CD8+ T cells sorted from blood. The receptors stem from a man aged 18 to 30 in good health.

The rearrangement joins TRBV18 to TRBJ1-6; D is perhaps TRBD1 (6 bases). Trimming took 1 base from V and 2 from J, leaving 9 bases between them. The germline V gene has CDR1 KGHSH and CDR2 LQKENI. The CDR3 has 16 amino acids. In DNA, the CDR3 is TGTGCCAGCTCACCACGTGGGGGCCCCTATAATTCACCCCTCCACTTT. Protein product: CASSPRGGPYNSPLHF.

The chain joins TRBV7-9 to TRBJ2-3; maybe TRBD1 (7 bases). The CDR3 has 15 amino acids. Germline lookup yields CDR1 SEHNR and CDR2 FQNEAQ (reference sequence). V lost 5 bases, J lost 5 bases, and 17 bases lay in between. CDR3 sequence: CASSPLRDSRDTQYF. DNA for the CDR3: TGTGCCAGCAGCCCCCTGCGGGACAGCCGAGATACGCAGTATTTT.

The CDR3 DNA reads as TGTGCCAGCAGCCGCGGGGGGGCCCCCACCGGGGAGCTGTTTTTT. Residues: CASSRGGAPTGELFF. V usage is TRBV6-5 and J usage is TRBJ2-2; 9 bases map to TRBD2. Germline V gene lookup returns CDR1 MNHEY and CDR2 SVGAGI. The J segment lost 4 bases and the V segment lost 6 bases, leaving 6 bases of the junction unmatched. The CDR3 is 15 residues long.

The chain links TRBV30 to TRBJ2-7; 9 nucleotides agree with TRBD2. With 0 bases clipped from V and 5 bases from J, the junction kept 5 bases outside the gene matches. CDR1 and CDR2 from the germline V gene are GTSNPN and SVGIG (reference sequence). CDR3 length equals 14 residues. The CDR3 DNA reads as TGTGCCTGGAGTGTTGGTAGCGGGAGTAACGAGCAGTACTTC. Translating it yields CAWSVGSGSNEQYF. The full variable domain, in which reference TRBV30 and TRBJ2-7 provide the parts outside the CDR3, is SQTIHQWPATLVQPVGSPLSLECTVEGTSNPNLYWYRQAAGRGLQLLFYSVGIGQISSEVPQNLSASRPQDRQFILSSKKLLLSDSGFYLCAWSVGSGSNEQYFGPGTRLTVT.

This clone was recorded only once. V usage is TRBV27 and J usage is TRBJ2-7; TRBD1 agrees at 9 bases. Germline V gene sequence: CDR1 MNHEY, CDR2 SMNVEV (reference sequence). The CDR3 length is 17 residues. V was pared by 5 bases and J by 1 base, with 12 bases of the junction left unmatched. CDR3 coding DNA: TGTGCCAGCAGTCATCCCCCCGGGACAGGGCTGTCCTACGAGCAGTACTTC. This encodes CASSHPPGTGLSYEQYF.

V usage is TRBV6-1 and J usage is TRBJ2-3; maybe TRBD2 (5 bases). Trimming cost V 3 bases and J 1 base, with 8 bases left between them. This CDR3 is built from 14 residues. The germline V gene has CDR1 MNHNS and CDR2 SASEGT. CDR3 sequence (DNA): TGTGCCAGCAGTGAGGGAGACGGCACAGATACGCAGTATTTT. Translated, it gives CASSEGDGTDTQYF.

This sequence joins TRBV15 and TRBJ2-1; 14 bases fit TRBD2. The CDR3 loop spans 16 amino acids. J was trimmed by 9 bases and V by 3 bases; bases with no gene match: 7. Germline V gene sequence: CDR1 LNHNV, CDR2 YYDKDF (reference sequence). CDR3 sequence: CATSRVTSGGAGEQFF. In DNA form, the CDR3 reads TGTGCCACCAGCAGGGTGACTAGCGGGGGGGCGGGTGAGCAGTTCTTC.

This clone came up once. The rearrangement joins TRBV12-5 to TRBJ1-2; maybe TRBD1 (5 bases). This CDR3 has 14 amino acids. V lost 5 bases, J lost 3 bases, and 13 bases lay in between. The germline V gene has CDR1 LGHNT and CDR2 FRNRAP. In nucleotides, the CDR3 is TGTGCTAGTGGTCTTCAGGGAAGAGACTATGGCTACACCTTC. The encoded protein is CASGLQGRDYGYTF. The entire variable domain, with the rest obtained from reference TRBV12-5 and TRBJ1-2, is as follows: DARVTQTPRHKVTEMGQEVTMRCQPILGHNTVFWYRQTMMQGLELLAYFRNRAPLDDSGMPKDRFSAEMPDATLATLKIQPSEPRDSAVYFCASGLQGRDYGYTFGSGTRLTVV.

With regard to this clone: This same CDR3 is encoded by further DNA sequences in the sample. CDR3 in amino acids: CASSLGNEQFF. The CDR3 nucleotides are TGTGCCAGCAGCTTAGGAAATGAGCAGTTCTTC. This chain connects TRBV11-2 to TRBJ2-1; no clear D gene. V lost 1 base and J lost 7, with 2 bases in between. Germline V lookup: CDR1 SGHAT, CDR2 FQNNGV. CDR3 length equals 11 residues.